These 6 T cell receptor beta chains were sequenced from one sample in a study of a mutant IDH1 vaccine in newly diagnosed glioma (dated by TCRdb to 2020 to 2022). These receptors are not linked to any known antigen. What the time point label conveys for this sample: week 23, last vaccination. Every vaccine dose consisted of 300 ug of a 20-mer mutant IDH1 peptide in Montanide, administered subcutaneously together with topical imiquimod. Receptors were amplified or captured by the immunoSEQ multiplex PCR assay. In its TCRdb copy, this immuneACCESS table keeps in-frame sequences only and misses some clones. Where compared with another copy, unresolved V genes explain less than half of these, and the others have no known cause. For this sample the table gives around 40,000 clones, of which over 70% were detected only once. Of the sample, approximately 6.5% is held by the ten largest clones. The sequencing used PBMCs, collected from a glioma patient whose treatment included an IDH1 peptide vaccine. These receptors were obtained from a woman aged 40 to 50 with glioma. Some clones in this sample may be carry-over from other donors' samples.

The CDR3 DNA sequence: TGTGCCAGCAGCCTCTCCTACGAGCAGTACTTC. Residues: CASSLSYEQYF. The V gene is TRBV7-2, the J gene TRBJ2-7; D is unresolved. The CDR3 spans 11 residues. The germline V gene encodes CDR1 SGHTA and CDR2 FQGNSA. The V gene lost 5 bases and the J gene lost 0 bases, with 2 bases spanning the gap.

This clone was seen once. J is TRBJ2-5 and V is TRBV4-1, with D perhaps TRBD1 or TRBD2 (5 bases each). Germline V gene data show CDR1 as MGHRA and CDR2 as YSYEKL. Deletions cut 4 bases from V and 2 bases from J, with 8 bases between. The length of the CDR3 is 13 residues. The DNA of the CDR3 is TGCGCCAGCAGCCTTGGGGGACAAGAGACCCAGTACTTC. As protein: CASSLGGQETQYF.

Remarks on this clone: Sequence at one end of the junction differs from germline and may be a read error. The CDR3 bases are TGTGCCCGGAGTGTTAGAAATGCTGGCTACACCTTC. Translating it yields CARSVRNAGYTF. The J gene is TRBJ1-2, the V gene TRBV30; D is undetermined. The CDR3 sequence is 12 residues long. The germline gives CDR1 GTSNPN, CDR2 SVGIG (reference sequence).

The chain employs TRBV13 and TRBJ1-2; unclear D gene. The germline V gene has CDR1 PRHDT and CDR2 FYEKMQ (reference sequence). The CDR3 extends over 15 amino acids. V shed 6 bases and J shed 7 bases, with 21 bases lying between them. The CDR3 bases are TGTGCCAGCAGTACCCGGGCGGGGTACGTGGCTGGCTACACCTTC. Its protein product is CASSTRAGYVAGYTF. Variable domain in full (rest from reference TRBV13 and TRBJ1-2): AAGVIQSPRHLIKEKRETATLKCYPIPRHDTVYWYQQGPGQDPQFLISFYEKMQSDKGSIPDRFSAQQFSDYHSELNMSSLELGDSALYFCASSTRAGYVAGYTFGSGTRLTVV.

This chain joins TRBV7-2 and TRBJ2-2; D is uncertain. The CDR3 is made up of 13 amino acids. Trimming removed 5 bases at V and 4 bases at J, with 8 bases between. CDR1 and CDR2 from the germline V gene are SGHTA and FQGNSA. The DNA of the CDR3 is TGTGCCAGCAGCCCCCTGGCCACCGGGGAGCTGTTTTTT. It translates to CASSPLATGELFF.

The CDR3 protein is CASSRPGTGGRGTEAFF. CDR3 nucleotide sequence: TGCGCCAGCAGCCGCCCCGGGACAGGGGGCCGGGGCACTGAAGCTTTCTTT. This chain links TRBV5-1 with TRBJ1-1, with 12 bases aligning to TRBD1. The CDR3 is made up of 17 amino acids. The V gene's germline CDR1 is SGHRS and CDR2 YFSETQ. V gave up 4 bases and J gave up 4 bases; unmatched junction bases: 11.